What follows is one TCR beta chain and its context. The germline gene is not matched at one end of the junction; a read error may be the cause. A quantity of roughly 0.5 to 1 ug RNA underwent reverse transcription using random hexamers. TCRdb redid the calling of the immunoSEQ multiplex PCR reads with MiXCR, one entry per CDR3 protein. The sample has some 180,000 distinct CDR3 sequences, roughly 94% seen once. This CDR3 is built from 14 residues. Germline CDR1 and CDR2: KGHSH and LQKENI. This record comes from a study of CD8 T cells in Susac syndrome. This chain connects TRBV18 to TRBJ2-5; D unresolved. The sequence came from a human donor with Susac syndrome. Sequenced: CD4+ T cells from PBMCs. CDR3 sequence (DNA): TGTGCCAGCTCACCCATGACCTATCGAGAGTCCCAGTACTTC. It codes for CASSPMTYRESQYF.